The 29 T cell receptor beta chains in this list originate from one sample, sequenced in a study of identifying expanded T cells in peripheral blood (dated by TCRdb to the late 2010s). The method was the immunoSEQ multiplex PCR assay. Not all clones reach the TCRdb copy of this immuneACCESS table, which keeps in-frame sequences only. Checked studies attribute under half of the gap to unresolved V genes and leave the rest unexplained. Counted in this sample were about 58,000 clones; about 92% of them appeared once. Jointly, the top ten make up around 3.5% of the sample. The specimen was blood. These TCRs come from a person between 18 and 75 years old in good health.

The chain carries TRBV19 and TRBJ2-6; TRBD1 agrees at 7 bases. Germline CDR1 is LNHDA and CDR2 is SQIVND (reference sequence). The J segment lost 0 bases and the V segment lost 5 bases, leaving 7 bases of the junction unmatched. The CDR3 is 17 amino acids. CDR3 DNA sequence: TGTGCCAGTAGTTCCCGGGACAGAAGCTCTGGGGCCAACGTCCTGACTTTC. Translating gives CASSSRDRSSGANVLTF. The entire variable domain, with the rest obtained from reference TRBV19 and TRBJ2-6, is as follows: DGGITQSPKYLFRKEGQNVTLSCEQNLNHDAMYWYRQDPGQGLRLIYYSQIVNDFQKGDIAEGYSVSREKKESFPLTVTSAQKNPTAFYLCASSSRDRSSGANVLTFGAGSRLTVL.

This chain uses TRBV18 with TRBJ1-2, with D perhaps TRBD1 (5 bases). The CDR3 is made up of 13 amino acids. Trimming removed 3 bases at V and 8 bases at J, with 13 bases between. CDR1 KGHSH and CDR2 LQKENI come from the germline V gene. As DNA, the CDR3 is TGTGCCAGCTCACCCGATGCGGGGGTAGGCTACACCTTC. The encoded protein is CASSPDAGVGYTF.

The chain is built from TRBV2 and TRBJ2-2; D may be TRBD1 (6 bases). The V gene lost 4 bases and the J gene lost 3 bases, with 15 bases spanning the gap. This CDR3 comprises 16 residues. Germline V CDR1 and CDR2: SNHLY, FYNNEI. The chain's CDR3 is CASSVLGGRDTGELFF. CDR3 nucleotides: TGTGCCAGCAGTGTATTAGGGGGTCGGGACACCGGGGAGCTGTTTTTT. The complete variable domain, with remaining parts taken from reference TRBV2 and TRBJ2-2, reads EPEVTQTPSHQVTQMGQEVILRCVPISNHLYFYWYRQILGQKVEFLVSFYNNEISEKSEIFDDQFSVERPDGSNFTLKIRSTKLEDSAMYFCASSVLGGRDTGELFFGEGSRLTVL.

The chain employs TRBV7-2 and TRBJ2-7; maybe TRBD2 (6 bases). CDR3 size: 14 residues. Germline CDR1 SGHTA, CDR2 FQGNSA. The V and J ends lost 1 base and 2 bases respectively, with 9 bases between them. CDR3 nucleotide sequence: TGTGCCAGCAGCTTAGGGCGGGGACCCTACGAGCAGTACTTC. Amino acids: CASSLGRGPYEQYF.

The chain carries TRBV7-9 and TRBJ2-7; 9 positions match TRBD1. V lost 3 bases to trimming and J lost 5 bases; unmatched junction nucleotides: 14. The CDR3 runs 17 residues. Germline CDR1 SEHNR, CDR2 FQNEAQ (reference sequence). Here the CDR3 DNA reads TGTGCCAGCAGCTTCCTCCCCGAGGGGACAGGGAGAAACGAGCAGTACTTC. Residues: CASSFLPEGTGRNEQYF.

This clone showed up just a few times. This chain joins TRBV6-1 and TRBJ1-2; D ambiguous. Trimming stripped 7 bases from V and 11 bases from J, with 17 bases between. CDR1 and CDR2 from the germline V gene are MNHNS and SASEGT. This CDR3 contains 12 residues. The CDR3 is CASTNARPPYTF. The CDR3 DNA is TGTGCCAGCACCAATGCCAGGCCGCCTTACACCTTC.

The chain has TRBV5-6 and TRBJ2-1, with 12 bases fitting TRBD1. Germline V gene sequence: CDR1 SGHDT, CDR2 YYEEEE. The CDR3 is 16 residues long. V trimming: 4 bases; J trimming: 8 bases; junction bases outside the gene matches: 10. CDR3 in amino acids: CASSPGVGQGAYEQFF. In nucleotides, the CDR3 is TGTGCCAGCAGCCCTGGTGTGGGACAGGGGGCCTATGAGCAGTTCTTC.

The chain's CDR3 is CASSLQGTANTEAFF. The DNA for the CDR3 is TGCGCCAGCAGCCTTCAAGGGACCGCGAACACTGAAGCTTTCTTT. The chain recombines TRBV4-1 with TRBJ1-1; D perhaps matches TRBD1 (5 bases). The V and J ends lost 4 bases and 1 base respectively, with 13 bases between them. This CDR3 spans 15 amino acids. Looked up from germline, CDR1 is MGHRA and CDR2 is YSYEKL.

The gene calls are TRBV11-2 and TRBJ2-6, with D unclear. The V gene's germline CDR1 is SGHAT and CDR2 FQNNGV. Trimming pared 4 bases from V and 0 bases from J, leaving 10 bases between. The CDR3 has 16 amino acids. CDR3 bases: TGTGCCAGCAGCTCGATCACTCACTCTGGGGCCAACGTCCTGACTTTC. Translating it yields CASSSITHSGANVLTF.

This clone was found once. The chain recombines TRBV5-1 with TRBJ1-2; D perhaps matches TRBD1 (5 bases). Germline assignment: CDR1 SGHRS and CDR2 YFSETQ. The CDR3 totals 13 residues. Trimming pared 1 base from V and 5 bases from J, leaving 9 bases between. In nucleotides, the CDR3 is TGCGCCAGCAGCTTGAGGGGTTTTTATGGCTACACCTTC. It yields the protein CASSLRGFYGYTF.

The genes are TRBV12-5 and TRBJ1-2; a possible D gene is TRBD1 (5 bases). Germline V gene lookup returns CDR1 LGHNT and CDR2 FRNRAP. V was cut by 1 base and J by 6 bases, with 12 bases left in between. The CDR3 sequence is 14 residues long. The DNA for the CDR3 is TGTGCTAGTGGTTTGGATTTAGGGGTGGATGGCTACACCTTC. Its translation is CASGLDLGVDGYTF.

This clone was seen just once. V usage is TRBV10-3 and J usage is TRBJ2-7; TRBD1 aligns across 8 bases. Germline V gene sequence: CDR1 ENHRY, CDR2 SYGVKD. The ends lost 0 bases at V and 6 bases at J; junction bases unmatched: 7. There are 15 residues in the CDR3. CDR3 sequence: CAISESRTGRGEQYF. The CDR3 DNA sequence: TGTGCCATCAGTGAGTCGCGGACAGGGCGGGGCGAGCAGTACTTC.

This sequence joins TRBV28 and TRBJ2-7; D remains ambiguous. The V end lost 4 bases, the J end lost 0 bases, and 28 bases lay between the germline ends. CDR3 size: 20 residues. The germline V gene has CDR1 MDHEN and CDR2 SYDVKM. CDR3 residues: CASSSPKIAAPSRSSYEQYF. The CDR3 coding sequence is TGTGCCAGCAGTTCCCCCAAAATAGCAGCGCCGAGTAGGAGCTCCTACGAGCAGTACTTC.

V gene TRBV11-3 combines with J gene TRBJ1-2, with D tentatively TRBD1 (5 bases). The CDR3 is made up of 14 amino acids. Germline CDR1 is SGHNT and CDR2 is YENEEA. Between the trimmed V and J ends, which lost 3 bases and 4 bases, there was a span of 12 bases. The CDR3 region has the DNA TGTGCCAGCAGCTTCAGGGAGGCCGGCTATGGCTACACCTTC. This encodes CASSFREAGYGYTF.

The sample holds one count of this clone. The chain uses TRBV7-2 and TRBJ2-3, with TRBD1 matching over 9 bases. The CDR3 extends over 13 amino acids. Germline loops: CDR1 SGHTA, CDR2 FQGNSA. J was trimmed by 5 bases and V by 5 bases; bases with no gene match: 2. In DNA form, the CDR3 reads TGTGCCAGCAGCGTGGACAGGGGAGATACGCAGTATTTT. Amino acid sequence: CASSVDRGDTQYF.

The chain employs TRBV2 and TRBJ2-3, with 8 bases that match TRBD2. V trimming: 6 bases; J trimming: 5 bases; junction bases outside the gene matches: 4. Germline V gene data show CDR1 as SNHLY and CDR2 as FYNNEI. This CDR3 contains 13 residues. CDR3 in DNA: TGTGCCAGCAGCGGGGGGGCCTTAGATACGCAGTATTTT. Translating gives CASSGGALDTQYF.

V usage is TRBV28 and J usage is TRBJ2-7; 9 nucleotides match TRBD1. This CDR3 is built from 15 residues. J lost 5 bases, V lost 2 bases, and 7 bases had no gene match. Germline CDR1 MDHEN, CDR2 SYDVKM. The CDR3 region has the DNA TGTGCCAGCAGTTTACCCTTACAGGGGGCTCACGAGCAGTACTTC. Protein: CASSLPLQGAHEQYF. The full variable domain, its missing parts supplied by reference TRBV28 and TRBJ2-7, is DVKVTQSSRYLVKRTGEKVFLECVQDMDHENMFWYRQDPGLGLRLIYFSYDVKMKEKGDIPEGYSVSREKKERFSLILESASTNQTSMYLCASSLPLQGAHEQYFGPGTRLTVT.

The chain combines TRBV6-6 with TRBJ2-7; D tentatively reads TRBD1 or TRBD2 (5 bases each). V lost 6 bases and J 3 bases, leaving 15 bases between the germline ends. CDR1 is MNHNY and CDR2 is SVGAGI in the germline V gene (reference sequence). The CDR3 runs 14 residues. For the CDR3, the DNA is TGTGCCAGCAGATTCGGGACGCTGAACTACGAGCAGTACTTC. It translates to CASRFGTLNYEQYF.

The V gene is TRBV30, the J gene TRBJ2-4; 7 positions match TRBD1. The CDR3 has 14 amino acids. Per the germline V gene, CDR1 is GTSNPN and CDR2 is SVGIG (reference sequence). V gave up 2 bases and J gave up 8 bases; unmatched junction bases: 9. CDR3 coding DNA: TGTGCCTGGAGTTCTAAAGGGGGCATGGACATTCAGTACTTC. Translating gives CAWSSKGGMDIQYF.

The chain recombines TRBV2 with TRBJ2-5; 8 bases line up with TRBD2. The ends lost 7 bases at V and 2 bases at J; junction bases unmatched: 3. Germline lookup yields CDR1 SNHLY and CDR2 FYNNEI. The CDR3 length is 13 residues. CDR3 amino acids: CASTLAGQETQYF. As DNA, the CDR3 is TGTGCCAGCACTCTAGCGGGTCAAGAGACCCAGTACTTC. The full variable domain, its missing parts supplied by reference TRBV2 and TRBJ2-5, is EPEVTQTPSHQVTQMGQEVILRCVPISNHLYFYWYRQILGQKVEFLVSFYNNEISEKSEIFDDQFSVERPDGSNFTLKIRSTKLEDSAMYFCASTLAGQETQYFGPGTRLLVL.

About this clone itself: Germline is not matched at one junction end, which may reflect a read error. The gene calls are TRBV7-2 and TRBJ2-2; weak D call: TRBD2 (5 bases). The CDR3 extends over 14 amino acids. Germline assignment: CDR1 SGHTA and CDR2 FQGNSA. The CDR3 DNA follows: TGTGCCAGCAGCCCAGTCCACGACACCGGGGAGCTGCTTTTT. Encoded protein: CASSPVHDTGELLF.

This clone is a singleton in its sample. The CDR3 DNA is TGTGCCAGCAGTTCACGACTAGCGGGAGGAGTTTACGAGCAGTACTTC. This encodes CASSSRLAGGVYEQYF. V gene TRBV6-5 combines with J gene TRBJ2-7; 13 bases are shared with TRBD2. The germline gives CDR1 MNHEY, CDR2 SVGAGI. The CDR3 totals 16 residues. V lost 4 bases to trimming and J lost 4 bases; unmatched junction nucleotides: 7.

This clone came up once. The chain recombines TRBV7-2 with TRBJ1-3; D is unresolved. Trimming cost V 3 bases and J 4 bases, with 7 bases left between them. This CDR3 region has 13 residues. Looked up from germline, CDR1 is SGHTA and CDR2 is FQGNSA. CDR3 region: CASSLGKGNTIYF. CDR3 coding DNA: TGTGCCAGCAGCTTGGGGAAGGGAAACACCATATATTTT.

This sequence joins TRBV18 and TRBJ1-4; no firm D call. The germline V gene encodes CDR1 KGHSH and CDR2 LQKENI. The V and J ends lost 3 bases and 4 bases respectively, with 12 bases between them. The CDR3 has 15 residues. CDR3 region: CASSPKTADNEKLFF. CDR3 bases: TGTGCCAGCTCACCTAAGACGGCAGATAATGAAAAACTGTTTTTT.

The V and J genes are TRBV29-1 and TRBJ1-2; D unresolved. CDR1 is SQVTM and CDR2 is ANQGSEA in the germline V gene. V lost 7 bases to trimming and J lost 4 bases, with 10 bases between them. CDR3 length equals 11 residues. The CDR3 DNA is TGCAGCGCCCAGGCCGGCTATGGCTACACCTTC. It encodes CSAQAGYGYTF.

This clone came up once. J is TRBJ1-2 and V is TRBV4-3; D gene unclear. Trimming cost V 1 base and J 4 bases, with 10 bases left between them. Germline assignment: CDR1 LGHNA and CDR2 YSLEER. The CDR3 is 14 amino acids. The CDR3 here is CASSQAKAGYGYTF. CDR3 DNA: TGCGCCAGCAGCCAAGCGAAAGCGGGCTATGGCTACACCTTC.

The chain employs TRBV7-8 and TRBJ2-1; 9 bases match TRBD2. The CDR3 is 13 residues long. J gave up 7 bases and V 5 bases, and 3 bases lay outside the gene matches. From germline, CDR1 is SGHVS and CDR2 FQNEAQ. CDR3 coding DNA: TGTGCCAGCAGCGGCGGGAGGGCTAATGAGCAGTTCTTC. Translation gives CASSGGRANEQFF.

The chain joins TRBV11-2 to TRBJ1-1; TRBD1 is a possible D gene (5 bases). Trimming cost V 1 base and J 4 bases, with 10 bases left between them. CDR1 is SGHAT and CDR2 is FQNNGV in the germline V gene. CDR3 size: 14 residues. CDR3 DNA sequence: TGTGCCAGCAGCTTAGTCAGGGACGGCACTGAAGCTTTCTTT. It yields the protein CASSLVRDGTEAFF.

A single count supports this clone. Here the CDR3 reads CASSLAREGPETQYF. CDR3 DNA sequence: TGTGCCAGCAGCTTGGCGCGGGAGGGCCCAGAGACCCAGTACTTC. This chain connects TRBV5-4 to TRBJ2-5, with 9 bases lining up with TRBD2. The V and J ends lost 0 bases and 4 bases, in that order; junction bases with no gene match: 4. The germline V gene encodes CDR1 SGHNT and CDR2 YYREEE (reference sequence). This CDR3 is 15 amino acids long.